This entry lists 10 T cell receptor beta chains sequenced from one sample in a study of T cell repertoires in cytomegalovirus infection (dated by TCRdb to between 2018 and 2020). The sequencer was an Illumina HiSeq 1500. In-frame beta chains were kept once TCRdb had trimmed the public reads at Q25 with fastp and called clones with MiXCR. CDR3 protein duplicates are merged, each entry listing the most common genes and DNA. This sample holds about 830,000 distinct CDR3 sequences; 32% were observed only once. The top ten constitute around 11% of the sample. Explained via the paper, the treatment or condition label denotes: in vitro stimulation with specific CMV peptide epitopes to enrich CMV-specific T cells. These receptors are not linked to any known antigen. This material consisted of cultured CD8+ T cells from PBMCs, taken from culture after CMV antigen stimulation. The receptors stem from a human donor in good health (CMV status not recorded). Some clones in this sample may be carry-over from other donors' samples.

This clonotype was counted a few times. CDR3 residues: CASSSIRAPGANVLTF. The CDR3 bases are TGTGCCAGCAGTTCAATCCGGGCTCCTGGGGCCAACGTCCTGACTTTC. This chain links TRBV28 with TRBJ2-6; D call uncertain. The CDR3 spans 16 residues. Trimming pared 4 bases from V and 2 bases from J, leaving 12 bases between. CDR1 and CDR2 (germline): MDHEN, SYDVKM.

This clonotype was found a few times. The rearrangement links TRBV6-4 to TRBJ2-2; no firm D call. The ends were cut back, 0 bases at V and 4 bases at J, with 6 bases in the middle. This CDR3 comprises 14 residues. Germline CDR1 MRHNA, CDR2 SNTAGT. CDR3 loop: CASSDSHTTGELFF. The DNA of the CDR3 is TGTGCCAGCAGTGACTCCCACACCACCGGGGAGCTGTTTTTT.

The chain carries TRBV27 and TRBJ1-1; 10 bases match TRBD1. Germline values: CDR1 MNHEY, CDR2 SMNVEV (reference sequence). The CDR3 has 14 amino acids. Trimming removed 0 bases from V and 9 bases from J; junction bases left unmatched: 4. The CDR3 spells CASSLSRTGGKAFF. In nucleotides, the CDR3 is TGTGCCAGCAGTTTATCTCGGACAGGGGGAAAAGCTTTCTTT.

There are many counts of this clonotype. Here the CDR3 reads CSARRQSKGYNSPLHF. DNA for the CDR3: TGCAGTGCTAGACGACAGAGCAAGGGCTATAATTCACCCCTCCACTTT. V usage is TRBV20-1 and J usage is TRBJ1-6; tentatively, D is TRBD1 (5 bases). Looked up from germline, CDR1 is DFQATT and CDR2 is SNEGSKA (reference sequence). The CDR3 loop spans 16 amino acids. The V gene lost 2 bases and the J gene lost 3 bases, with 14 bases spanning the gap.

The chain couples TRBV7-6 to TRBJ1-1; D might be TRBD1 (6 bases). This CDR3 is built from 13 residues. Germline CDR1 SGHVS, CDR2 FNYEAQ. The V gene lost 8 bases and the J gene lost 4 bases, with 14 bases spanning the gap. Written as DNA, the CDR3 is TGTGCCAGCTCCCCAGGGGCGGGCACTGAAGCTTTCTTT. Protein: CASSPGAGTEAFF.

A few counts support this clonotype. The chain couples TRBV7-9 to TRBJ1-1, with a possible D match to TRBD1 (6 bases). V was pared by 1 base and J by 3 bases, with 12 bases between. This CDR3 comprises 15 residues. Germline loops: CDR1 SEHNR, CDR2 FQNEAQ (reference sequence). CDR3 loop: CASSLGPGVDTEAFF. The CDR3 nucleotides read TGTGCCAGCAGCTTAGGGCCAGGGGTGGACACTGAAGCTTTCTTT.

This clonotype is labeled medium-sized (0.01 to 0.1%). This chain uses TRBV12-3 or TRBV12-4 with TRBJ1-1; possibly TRBD1 for D (6 bases). Trimming removed 3 bases from V and 11 bases from J, with 16 bases in between. CDR3 length: 13 amino acids. The CDR3 DNA follows: TGTGCCAGCAGTTTTGGACAAGGGGGGCGGGCTTTCTTT. Translated: CASSFGQGGRAFF.

In its sample, this clonotype was seen a few times. The rearrangement uses TRBV27 and TRBJ2-1, with 8 bases identical to TRBD1. The germline CDR1 and CDR2 sequences are MNHEY and SMNVEV (reference sequence). The CDR3 consists of 15 residues. With 7 bases clipped from V and 7 bases from J, the junction kept 12 bases outside the gene matches. The CDR3 DNA reads TGTGCCAGCACACGACAGGGGACGACGGGAAATGAGCAGTTCTTC. Protein product: CASTRQGTTGNEQFF.

There are many counts of this clonotype. The chain recombines TRBV12-5 with TRBJ2-1; possibly TRBD2 for D (6 bases). In germline, CDR1 is LGHNT, CDR2 FRNRAP. This CDR3 is built from 16 residues. The V end lost 5 bases, the J end lost 6 bases, and 20 bases lay between the germline ends. The CDR3 DNA reads as TGTGCTAGTGGTGCAACCCCGGGGGATTTGTTCAATGAGCAGTTCTTC. It translates to CASGATPGDLFNEQFF.

The chain is built from TRBV5-1 and TRBJ2-3, with 9 bases fitting TRBD2. Trimming removed 7 bases from V and 2 bases from J; junction bases left unmatched: 11. The CDR3 has 16 residues. CDR1 SGHRS and CDR2 YFSETQ come from the germline V gene. CDR3 in amino acids: CASRGPAGGTTDTQYF. The DNA for the CDR3 is TGCGCCAGCCGAGGGCCAGCGGGGGGAACCACAGATACGCAGTATTTT.